The sequence of this TCR beta chain was determined in a study of siplizumab effects on memory and regulatory T cells. Assay used: immunoSEQ multiplex PCR; TCRdb lists only in-frame clones, some missing. The sample yields 99,000 or so clones, roughly 94% seen once. Trimming removed 7 bases from V and 3 bases from J, with 15 bases in between. Germline lookup yields CDR1 SGHTA and CDR2 FQGNSA. The CDR3 covers 14 residues. The specimen was non-Treg CD4+ T cells sorted from blood. This chain connects TRBV7-2 to TRBJ2-5; no clear D. This clonotype was obtained from a human donor in good health. In nucleotides, the CDR3 is TGTGCCAGCATCCGGGCGGTCGGCGAAGAGACCCAGTACTTC. Its translation is CASIRAVGEETQYF.